The T cell receptor (beta chain) described here comes from a study of long-term antiretroviral therapy in people with HIV. As regards this clone: The antigen is unknown.

Version v3.0 of the immunoSEQ assay was performed at survey level. For each individual sample, sequencing targeted roughly 40,000-50,000 T-cell genomes. Using immunoSEQ multiplex PCR, the repertoire was profiled, and TCRdb retains in-frame clones only, with some absent. The sample carries roughly 25,000 clones, over 85% recorded once. Study observations and caveats: Repertoire composition at all time points was dominated by clones that had expanded before ART.

V dropped 6 bases and J dropped 2 bases, with 8 bases sitting between them. The CDR3 runs 13 residues. In germline, CDR1 is SNHLY, CDR2 FYNNEI. Sequencing used unsorted PBMCs, obtained 7.6 years after starting antiretroviral therapy. This chain uses TRBV2 with TRBJ1-3; weak D call: TRBD1 (6 bases). This sequence originates from a middle-aged woman with HIV. CDR3 bases: TGTGCCAGCAGCTACAGGGCTGGAAACACCATATATTTT. This encodes CASSYRAGNTIYF.